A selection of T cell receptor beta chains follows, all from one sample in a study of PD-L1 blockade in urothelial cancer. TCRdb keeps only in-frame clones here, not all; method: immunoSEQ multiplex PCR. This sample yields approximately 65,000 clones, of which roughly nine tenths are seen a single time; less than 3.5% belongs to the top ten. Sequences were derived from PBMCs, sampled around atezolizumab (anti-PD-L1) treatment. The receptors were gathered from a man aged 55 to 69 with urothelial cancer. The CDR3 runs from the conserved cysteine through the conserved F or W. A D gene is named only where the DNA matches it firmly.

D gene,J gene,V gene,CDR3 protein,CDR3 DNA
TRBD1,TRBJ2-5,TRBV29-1,CSVYGEDGTVQETQYF,TGCAGCGTGTACGGGGAAGACGGGACAGTTCAAGAGACCCAGTACTTC
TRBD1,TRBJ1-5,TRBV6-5,CASSPNRGKPQHF,TGTGCCAGCAGCCCTAACAGGGGAAAGCCCCAGCATTTT
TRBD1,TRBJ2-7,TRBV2,CASSVHIGQGSPYEQYF,TGTGCCAGCAGTGTCCATATTGGACAGGGTAGTCCCTACGAGCAGTACTTC
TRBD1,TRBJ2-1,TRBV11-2,CASSLLGQGIDEQFF,TGTGCCAGCAGCTTACTCGGACAGGGGATCGATGAGCAGTTCTTC
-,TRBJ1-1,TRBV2,CALREGGEAFF,TGTGCCCTTAGGGAGGGAGGTGAAGCTTTCTTT
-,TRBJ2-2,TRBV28,CASQAPNTGELFF,TGTGCCAGCCAAGCGCCTAACACCGGGGAGCTGTTTTTT
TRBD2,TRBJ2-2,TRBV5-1,CASSPSRLASTGELFF,TGCGCCAGCAGCCCTTCTAGACTAGCGAGCACCGGGGAGCTGTTTTTT
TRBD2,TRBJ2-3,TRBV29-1,CSGKGTSGSTDTQYF,TGCAGCGGTAAGGGGACTAGCGGGAGCACAGATACGCAGTATTTT
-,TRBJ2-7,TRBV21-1,CASSTGLDYEQYF,TGTGCCAGCAGCACAGGACTAGACTACGAGCAGTACTTC
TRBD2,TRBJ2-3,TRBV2,CASREREAGTDTQYF,TGTGCCAGCAGAGAGCGGGAGGCGGGCACAGATACGCAGTATTTT
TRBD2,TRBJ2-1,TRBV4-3,CASSQDSLAEPYNEQFF,TGCGCCAGCAGCCAAGATTCACTAGCGGAACCCTACAATGAGCAGTTCTTC
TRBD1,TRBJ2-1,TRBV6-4,CASSGGTGTYNEQFF,TGTGCCAGCAGTGGGGGGACAGGGACCTACAATGAGCAGTTCTTC
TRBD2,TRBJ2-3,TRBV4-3,CASSQLAGGGMDTQYF,TGCGCCAGCAGCCAGCTAGCGGGAGGCGGGATGGATACGCAGTATTTT
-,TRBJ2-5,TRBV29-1,CSVRWPPGGETQYF,TGCAGCGTCCGGTGGCCCCCCGGCGGAGAGACCCAGTACTTC
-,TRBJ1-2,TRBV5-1,CASSSQQGPNYGYTF,TGCGCCAGCAGTAGCCAACAGGGCCCTAACTATGGCTACACCTTC
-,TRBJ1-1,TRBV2,CASAMDRISSEAFF,TGTGCCAGCGCCATGGACAGAATATCTTCTGAAGCTTTCTTT
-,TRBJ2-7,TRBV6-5,CASSLNQGPLYEQYF,TGTGCCAGCAGTTTAAATCAGGGGCCTCTCTACGAGCAGTACTTC
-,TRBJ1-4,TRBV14,CASSQEAGRTANEKLFF,TGTGCCAGCAGCCAAGAGGCTGGTAGGACAGCTAATGAAAAACTGTTTTTT
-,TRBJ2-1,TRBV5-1,CASSLGQALISEQFF,TGCGCCAGCAGCTTGGGACAGGCATTAATTAGTGAGCAGTTCTTC
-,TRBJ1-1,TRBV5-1,CASSLAGDGGTEAFF,TGCGCCAGCAGCTTGGCCGGGGACGGGGGGACTGAAGCTTTCTTT
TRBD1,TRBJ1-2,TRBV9,CASSIGTGRYGYTF,TGTGCCAGCAGCATTGGGACAGGCCGATATGGCTACACCTTC
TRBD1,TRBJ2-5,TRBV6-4,CASRADRELWTQYF,TGTGCCAGCAGAGCAGACAGGGAATTATGGACCCAGTACTTC